This entry is about one T cell receptor beta chain. In the source study's methods: Nucleated cell counts were estimated from reference gene primer amplification. Profiling relied on immunoSEQ multiplex PCR, and the TCRdb table lists in-frame clones only, not all of them. The V and J calls and the clone size are those of that table, but D and trimming were determined from the DNA. The table records 200,000 to 250,000 clones, just over 85% of them present only once. The CDR3 totals 14 residues. Trimming cost V 0 bases and J 1 base, with 7 bases left between them. CDR1 SGHRS and CDR2 YFSETQ come from the germline V gene. Grouping used clinical history reported by participants in a survey and questionnaire. The data belong to a study of blood T cell repertoires in COVID-19. Whole-study context: Acute-phase and convalescent COVID-19 samples originated in the United States, Italy and Spain.

The genes are TRBV5-1 and TRBJ1-1, with D unclear. Sequencing was carried out using PBMCs or T cells enriched from blood (not recorded which). The sequence was collected from a woman aged 45-65 years with acute COVID-19. CDR3: CASSLVGWNTEAFF. CDR3 nucleotide sequence: TGCGCCAGCAGCTTGGTCGGGTGGAACACTGAAGCTTTCTTT.